The entry that follows covers one T cell receptor (beta chain) sequence. Seattle enrolled patients during active infection and tracked them longitudinally. These data belong to a study of blood T cell repertoires in COVID-19. Study as a whole: Whether acute or convalescent, the COVID-19 samples came from the United States, Italy and Spain. In each case, the material was cDNA or gDNA derived from T cells, B-cell-depleted T cells, or PBMCs.

Under the authors' procedure: Amplified reference gene primers provided the basis for estimating nucleated cell counts. Only in-frame clones appear in the TCRdb table, and some are missing; sequencing was by immunoSEQ multiplex PCR. The DNA gave D and trimming, while V, J and clone size come from that table. The sample consists of some 260,000 clones, roughly 88% of them appearing once. The J segment lost 2 bases and the V segment lost 4 bases, leaving 5 bases of the junction unmatched. Germline V lookup: CDR1 KGHDR, CDR2 SFDVKD. The CDR3 is 17 residues long. Material: peripheral blood. The origin of this receptor is a woman aged 25-40 years with COVID-19, enrolled during active disease. The rearrangement links TRBV24-1 to TRBJ2-3; 13 bases are shared with TRBD2. This CDR3 reads CATSDPTSGRITDTQYF. CDR3 sequence (DNA): TGTGCCACCAGTGACCCGACTAGCGGGAGGATCACAGATACGCAGTATTTT.